The 4 T cell receptor beta chains reported below all come from one sample, sequenced in a study of T cell changes during pregnancy in multiple sclerosis. Here immunoSEQ multiplex PCR was the method, and the copy in TCRdb shows in-frame clones only, minus some. The table has about 81,000 clones, about 94% seen once. The source was peripheral blood, collected in the third trimester of pregnancy. The receptors originated from a female donor with multiple sclerosis, enrolled in a pregnancy study.

This chain uses TRBV27 with TRBJ2-7; D is possibly TRBD2 (7 bases). Trimming took 6 bases from V and 2 from J, leaving 32 bases between them. Germline assignment: CDR1 MNHEY and CDR2 SMNVEV (reference sequence). The CDR3 covers 20 residues. The CDR3 DNA sequence: TGTGCCAGCAGGGGGGCCGATCGGCGCTTCGGGAGGCTCTTACCCTACGAGCAGTACTTC. As protein: CASRGADRRFGRLLPYEQYF.

The V and J genes are TRBV6-1 and TRBJ1-3, with 7 bases lining up with TRBD1. Germline loops: CDR1 MNHNS, CDR2 SASEGT. The trim removed 5 bases at V and 6 bases at J, leaving 10 bases unmatched. This CDR3 has 15 amino acids. This CDR3 is CASSRYTGDENTIYF. The DNA of the CDR3 is TGTGCCAGCAGTCGTTATACAGGGGACGAAAACACCATATATTTT.

On this clone: The same CDR3 is also encoded by other DNA sequences in this sample. The chain recombines TRBV7-8 with TRBJ2-1, with TRBD1 matching over 8 bases. This CDR3 contains 15 residues. Germline V gene lookup returns CDR1 SGHVS and CDR2 FQNEAQ. J lost 4 bases, V lost 1 base, and 3 bases had no gene match. CDR3 in amino acids: CASSLEQGGYNEQFF. Written as DNA, the CDR3 is TGTGCCAGCAGCTTAGAACAGGGGGGATACAATGAGCAGTTCTTC.

This sequence joins TRBV7-9 and TRBJ1-6, with 7 bases aligning to TRBD1. The ends lost 2 bases at V and 4 bases at J; junction bases unmatched: 5. This CDR3 has 16 residues. Germline V gene sequence: CDR1 SEHNR, CDR2 FQNEAQ (reference sequence). CDR3 nucleotide sequence: TGTGCCAGCAGCTTATTTGGGACAGTTTATAATTCACCCCTCCACTTT. This gives the protein CASSLFGTVYNSPLHF.